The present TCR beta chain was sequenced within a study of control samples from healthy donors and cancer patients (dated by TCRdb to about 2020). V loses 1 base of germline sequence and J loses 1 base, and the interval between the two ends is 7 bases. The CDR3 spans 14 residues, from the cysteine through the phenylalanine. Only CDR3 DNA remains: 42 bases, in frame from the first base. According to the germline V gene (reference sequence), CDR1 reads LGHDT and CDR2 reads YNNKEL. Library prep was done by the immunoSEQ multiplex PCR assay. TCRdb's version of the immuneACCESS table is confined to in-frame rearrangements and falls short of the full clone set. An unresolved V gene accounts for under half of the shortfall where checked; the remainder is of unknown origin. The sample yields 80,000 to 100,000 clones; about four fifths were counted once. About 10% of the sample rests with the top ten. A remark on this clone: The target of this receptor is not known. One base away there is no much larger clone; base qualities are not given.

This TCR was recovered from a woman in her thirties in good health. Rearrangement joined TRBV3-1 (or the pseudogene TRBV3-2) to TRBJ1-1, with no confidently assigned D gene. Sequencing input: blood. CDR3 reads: CASSQGHRNTEAFF. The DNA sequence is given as TGTGCCAGCAGCCAAGGTCACCGGAACACTGAAGCTTTCTTT.